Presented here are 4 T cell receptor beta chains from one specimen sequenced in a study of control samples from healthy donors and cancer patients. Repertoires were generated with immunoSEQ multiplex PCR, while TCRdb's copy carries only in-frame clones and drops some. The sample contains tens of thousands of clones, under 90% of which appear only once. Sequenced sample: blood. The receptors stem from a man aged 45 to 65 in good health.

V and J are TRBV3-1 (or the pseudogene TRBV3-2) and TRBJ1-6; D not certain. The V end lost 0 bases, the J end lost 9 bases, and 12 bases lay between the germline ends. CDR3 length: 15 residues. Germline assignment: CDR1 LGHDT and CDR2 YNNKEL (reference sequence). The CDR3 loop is CASSQELIEGSPLHF. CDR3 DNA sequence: TGTGCCAGCAGCCAAGAACTAATAGAAGGTTCACCCCTCCACTTT.

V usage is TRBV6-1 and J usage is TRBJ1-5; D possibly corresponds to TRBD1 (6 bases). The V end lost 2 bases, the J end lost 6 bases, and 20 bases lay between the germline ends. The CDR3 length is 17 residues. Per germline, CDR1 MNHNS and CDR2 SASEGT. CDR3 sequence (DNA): TGTGCCAGCAGTGAACCGTACTCAGGGGCGCAAGGTCAGCCCCAGCATTTT. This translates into CASSEPYSGAQGQPQHF.

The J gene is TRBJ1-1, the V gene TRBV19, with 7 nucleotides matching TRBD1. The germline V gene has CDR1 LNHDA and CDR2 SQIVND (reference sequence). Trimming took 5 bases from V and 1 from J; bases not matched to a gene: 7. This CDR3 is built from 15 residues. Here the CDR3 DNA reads TGTGCCAGTAGTGTCTTGACAGGGTGGAACACTGAAGCTTTCTTT. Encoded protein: CASSVLTGWNTEAFF.

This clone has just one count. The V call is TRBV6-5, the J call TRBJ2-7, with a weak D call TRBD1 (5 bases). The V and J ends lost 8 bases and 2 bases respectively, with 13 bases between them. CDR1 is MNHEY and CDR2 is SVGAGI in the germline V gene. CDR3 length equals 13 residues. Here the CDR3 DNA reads TGTGCCAGCGGGCCAGGGCCAACCTACGAGCAGTACTTC. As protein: CASGPGPTYEQYF.